The entry that follows covers one T cell receptor (beta chain) sequence. The data are from a study of blood T cell repertoires in COVID-19. At the level of the study: Acute and convalescent COVID-19 samples came from the United States, Italy and Spain. The cDNA or gDNA used as material had been derived from T cells, B-cell-depleted T cells, or PBMCs.

Repertoires were generated with immunoSEQ multiplex PCR, while TCRdb's copy carries only in-frame clones and drops some. The sample includes some 170,000 clones, 75% to 90% of them seen just once. The CDR3 consists of 15 residues. Germline V gives CDR1 SGHRS, CDR2 YFSETQ. The V gene end was trimmed by 3 bases and the J gene end by 8 bases; junction bases not matched to a gene: 9. This chain connects TRBV5-1 to TRBJ2-1; 9 nucleotides align to TRBD1. This clonotype originated in a man aged 35 to 55 who had recovered from COVID-19. The sample taken for sequencing was PBMCs or T cells enriched from blood (not recorded which). The CDR3 DNA reads TGCGCCAGCAGCTCCCCCGGGACAGGGAAAGATGAGCAGTTCTTC. Protein product: CASSSPGTGKDEQFF.